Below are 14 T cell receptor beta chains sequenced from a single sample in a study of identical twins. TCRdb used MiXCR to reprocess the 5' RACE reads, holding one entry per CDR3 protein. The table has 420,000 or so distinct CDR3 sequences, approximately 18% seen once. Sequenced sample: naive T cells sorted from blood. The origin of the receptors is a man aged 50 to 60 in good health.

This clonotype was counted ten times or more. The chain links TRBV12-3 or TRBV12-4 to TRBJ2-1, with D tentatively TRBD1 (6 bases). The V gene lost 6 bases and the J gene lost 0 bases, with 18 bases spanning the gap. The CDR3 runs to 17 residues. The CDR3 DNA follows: TGTGCCAGCAGATCAAGGCCCAGGGGCAGCTCCTACAATGAGCAGTTCTTC. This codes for CASRSRPRGSSYNEQFF.

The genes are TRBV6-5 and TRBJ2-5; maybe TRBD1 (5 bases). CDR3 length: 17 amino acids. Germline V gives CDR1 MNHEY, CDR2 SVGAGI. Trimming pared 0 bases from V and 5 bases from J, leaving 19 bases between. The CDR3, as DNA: TGTGCCAGCAGTTACTCGTTCGGCAGGGCCCCCGTGGAGACCCAGTACTTC. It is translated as CASSYSFGRAPVETQYF.

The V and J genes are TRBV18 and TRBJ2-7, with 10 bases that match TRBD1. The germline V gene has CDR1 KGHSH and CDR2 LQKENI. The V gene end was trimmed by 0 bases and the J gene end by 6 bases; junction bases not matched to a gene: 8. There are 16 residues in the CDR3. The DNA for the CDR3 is TGTGCCAGCTCACCACCGAGGCGGACAGGGGGGCTCGAGCAGTACTTC. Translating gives CASSPPRRTGGLEQYF. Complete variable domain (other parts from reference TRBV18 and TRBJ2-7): NAGVMQNPRHLVRRRGQEARLRCSPMKGHSHVYWYRQLPEEGLKFMVYLQKENIIDESGMPKERFSAEFPKEGPSILRIQQVVRGDSAAYFCASSPPRRTGGLEQYFGPGTRLTVT.

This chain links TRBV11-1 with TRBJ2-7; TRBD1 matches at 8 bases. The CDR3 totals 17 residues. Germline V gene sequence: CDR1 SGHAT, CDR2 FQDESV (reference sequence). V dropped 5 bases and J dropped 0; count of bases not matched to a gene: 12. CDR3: CASSIQGGGLVSYEQYF. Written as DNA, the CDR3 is TGTGCCAGCAGCATACAGGGGGGAGGCTTAGTCTCCTACGAGCAGTACTTC. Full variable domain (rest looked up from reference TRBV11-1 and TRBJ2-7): EAEVAQSPRYKITEKSQAVAFWCDPISGHATLYWYRQILGQGPELLVQFQDESVVDDSQLPKDRFSAERLKGVDSTLKIQPAELGDSAMYLCASSIQGGGLVSYEQYFGPGTRLTVT.

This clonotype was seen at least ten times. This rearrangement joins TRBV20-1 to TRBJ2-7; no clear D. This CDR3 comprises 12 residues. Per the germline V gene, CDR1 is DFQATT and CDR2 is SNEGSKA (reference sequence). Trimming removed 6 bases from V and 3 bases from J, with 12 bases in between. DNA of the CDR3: TGCAGTGCCCACTCCGGCGGCTACGAGCAGTACTTC. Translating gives CSAHSGGYEQYF.

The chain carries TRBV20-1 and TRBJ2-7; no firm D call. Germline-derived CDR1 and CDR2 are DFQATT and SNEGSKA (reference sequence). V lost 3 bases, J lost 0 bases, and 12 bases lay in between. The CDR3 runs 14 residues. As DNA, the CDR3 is TGCAGTGCTAGTCCAGGTTTCCGCTCCTACGAGCAGTACTTC. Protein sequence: CSASPGFRSYEQYF.

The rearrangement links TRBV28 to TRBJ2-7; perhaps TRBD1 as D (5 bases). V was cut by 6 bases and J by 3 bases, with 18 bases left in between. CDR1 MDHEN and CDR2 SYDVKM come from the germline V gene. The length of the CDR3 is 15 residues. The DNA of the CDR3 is TGTGCCAGCAGCAGTTTTCTACAGGACATCTACGAGCAGTACTTC. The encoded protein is CASSSFLQDIYEQYF. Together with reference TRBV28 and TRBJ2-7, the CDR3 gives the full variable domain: DVKVTQSSRYLVKRTGEKVFLECVQDMDHENMFWYRQDPGLGLRLIYFSYDVKMKEKGDIPEGYSVSREKKERFSLILESASTNQTSMYLCASSSFLQDIYEQYFGPGTRLTVT.

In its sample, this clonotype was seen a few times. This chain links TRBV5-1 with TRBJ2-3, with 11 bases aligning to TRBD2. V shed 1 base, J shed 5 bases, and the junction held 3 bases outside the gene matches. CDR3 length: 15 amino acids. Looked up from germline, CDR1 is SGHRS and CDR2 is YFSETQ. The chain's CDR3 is CASSLLLAGEDTQYF. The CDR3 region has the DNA TGCGCCAGCAGCTTGTTACTAGCGGGGGAAGATACGCAGTATTTT.

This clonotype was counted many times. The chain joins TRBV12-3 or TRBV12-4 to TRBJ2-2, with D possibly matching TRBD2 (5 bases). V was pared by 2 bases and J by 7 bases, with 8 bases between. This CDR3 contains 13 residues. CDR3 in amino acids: CASSLTGNGELFF. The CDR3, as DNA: TGTGCCAGCAGTTTAACGGGGAACGGGGAGCTGTTTTTT.

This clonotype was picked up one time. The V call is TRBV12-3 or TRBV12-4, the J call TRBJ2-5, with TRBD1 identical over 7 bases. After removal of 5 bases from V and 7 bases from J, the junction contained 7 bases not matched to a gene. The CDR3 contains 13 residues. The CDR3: CASSRQGRGTQYF. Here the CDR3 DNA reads TGTGCCAGCAGTCGACAGGGCCGGGGGACCCAGTACTTC.

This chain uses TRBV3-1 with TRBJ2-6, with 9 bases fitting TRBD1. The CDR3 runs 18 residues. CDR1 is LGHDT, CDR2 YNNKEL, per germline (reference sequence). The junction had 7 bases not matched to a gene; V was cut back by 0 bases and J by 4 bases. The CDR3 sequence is CASSQDLGTGLGANVLTF. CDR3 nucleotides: TGTGCCAGCAGCCAAGATCTAGGGACAGGGTTGGGGGCCAACGTCCTGACTTTC.

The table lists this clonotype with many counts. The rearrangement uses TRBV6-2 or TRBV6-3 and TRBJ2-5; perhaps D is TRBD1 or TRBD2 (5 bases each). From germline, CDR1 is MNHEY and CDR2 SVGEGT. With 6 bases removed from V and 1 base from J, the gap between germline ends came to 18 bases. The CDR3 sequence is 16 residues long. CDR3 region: CASSNVATGRQETQYF. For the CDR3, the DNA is TGTGCCAGCAGCAACGTAGCAACGGGGCGCCAAGAGACCCAGTACTTC.

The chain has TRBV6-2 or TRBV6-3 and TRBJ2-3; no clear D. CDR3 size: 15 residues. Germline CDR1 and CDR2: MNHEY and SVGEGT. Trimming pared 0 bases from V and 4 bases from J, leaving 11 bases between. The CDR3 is CASSYSKASPDTQYF. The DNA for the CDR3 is TGTGCCAGCAGTTACTCGAAGGCATCGCCAGATACGCAGTATTTT.

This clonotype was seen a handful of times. CDR3 residues: CASSPGSGPGELFF. The CDR3 DNA reads as TGTGCCAGCAGCCCCGGCAGCGGGCCCGGGGAGCTGTTTTTT. The chain has TRBV11-1 and TRBJ2-2, with D maybe TRBD2 (6 bases). Trimming left V 5 bases short and J 6 bases short, with 13 bases between. The CDR3 covers 14 residues. CDR1 and CDR2 (germline): SGHAT, FQDESV (reference sequence). The variable domain in full, completed from reference TRBV11-1 and TRBJ2-2, reads EAEVAQSPRYKITEKSQAVAFWCDPISGHATLYWYRQILGQGPELLVQFQDESVVDDSQLPKDRFSAERLKGVDSTLKIQPAELGDSAMYLCASSPGSGPGELFFGEGSRLTVL.